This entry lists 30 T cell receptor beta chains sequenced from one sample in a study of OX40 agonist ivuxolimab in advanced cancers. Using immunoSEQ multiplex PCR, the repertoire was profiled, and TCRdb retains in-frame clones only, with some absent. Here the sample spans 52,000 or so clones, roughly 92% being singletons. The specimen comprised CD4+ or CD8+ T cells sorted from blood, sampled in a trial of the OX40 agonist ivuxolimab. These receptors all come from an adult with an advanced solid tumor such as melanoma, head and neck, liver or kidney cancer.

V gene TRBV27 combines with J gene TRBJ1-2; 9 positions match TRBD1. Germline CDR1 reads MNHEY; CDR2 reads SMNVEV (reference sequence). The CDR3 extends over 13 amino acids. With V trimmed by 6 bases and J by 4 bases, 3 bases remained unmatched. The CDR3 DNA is TGTGCCAGCAGGCCGGGACAGGGCTATGGCTACACCTTC. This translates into CASRPGQGYGYTF.

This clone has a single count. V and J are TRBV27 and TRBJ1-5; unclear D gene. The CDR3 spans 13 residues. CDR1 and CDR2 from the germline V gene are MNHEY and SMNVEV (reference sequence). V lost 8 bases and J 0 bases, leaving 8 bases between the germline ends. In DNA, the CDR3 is TGTGCCAGCCGGCCATTTAGCAATCAGCCCCAGCATTTT. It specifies CASRPFSNQPQHF.

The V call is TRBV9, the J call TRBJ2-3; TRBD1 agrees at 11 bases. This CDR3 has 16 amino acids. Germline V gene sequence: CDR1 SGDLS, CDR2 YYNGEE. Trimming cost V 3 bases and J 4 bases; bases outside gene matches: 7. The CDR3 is CASSGAGTGGPDTQYF. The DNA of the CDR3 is TGTGCCAGCAGCGGTGCCGGGACAGGGGGGCCAGATACGCAGTATTTT.

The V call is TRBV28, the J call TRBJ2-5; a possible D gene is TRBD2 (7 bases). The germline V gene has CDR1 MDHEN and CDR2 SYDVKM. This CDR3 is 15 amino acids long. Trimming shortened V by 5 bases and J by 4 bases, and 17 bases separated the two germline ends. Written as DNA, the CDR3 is TGTGCCAGCAGTGACCTCCCGGGGGGCCGAGAGACCCAGTACTTC. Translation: CASSDLPGGRETQYF.

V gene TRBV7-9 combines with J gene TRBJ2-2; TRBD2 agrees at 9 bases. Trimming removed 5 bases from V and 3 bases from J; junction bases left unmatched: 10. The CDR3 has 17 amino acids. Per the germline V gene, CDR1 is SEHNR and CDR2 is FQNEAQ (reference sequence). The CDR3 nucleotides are TGTGCCAGCAGCGCACCATTAGCGGGAGTCGACACCGGGGAGCTGTTTTTT. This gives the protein CASSAPLAGVDTGELFF.

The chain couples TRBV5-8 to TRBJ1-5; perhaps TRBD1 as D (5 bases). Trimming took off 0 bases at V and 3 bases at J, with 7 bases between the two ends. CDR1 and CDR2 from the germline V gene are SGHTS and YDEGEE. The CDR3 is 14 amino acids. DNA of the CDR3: TGTGCCAGCAGCTTGGAGGACAACAATCAGCCCCAGCATTTT. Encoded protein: CASSLEDNNQPQHF. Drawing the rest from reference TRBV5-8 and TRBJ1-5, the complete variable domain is EAGVTQSPTHLIKTRGQQATLRCSPISGHTSVYWYQQALGLGLQFLLWYDEGEERNRGNFPPRFSGRQFPNYSSELNVNALELEDSALYLCASSLEDNNQPQHFGDGTRLSIL.

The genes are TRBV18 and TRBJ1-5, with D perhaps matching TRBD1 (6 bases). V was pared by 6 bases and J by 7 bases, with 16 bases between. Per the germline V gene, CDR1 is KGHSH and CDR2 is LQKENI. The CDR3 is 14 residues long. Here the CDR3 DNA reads TGTGCCAGCTCGGCGGAGGGGGGAGGCCAGCCCCAGCATTTT. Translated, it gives CASSAEGGGQPQHF.

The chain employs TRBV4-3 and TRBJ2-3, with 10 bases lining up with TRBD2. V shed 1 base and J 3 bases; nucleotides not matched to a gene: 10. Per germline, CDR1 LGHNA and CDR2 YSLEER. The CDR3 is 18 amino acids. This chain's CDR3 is CASSQVLGSGRITDTQYF. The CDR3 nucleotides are TGCGCCAGCAGCCAAGTATTAGGTAGCGGGAGGATAACAGATACGCAGTATTTT.

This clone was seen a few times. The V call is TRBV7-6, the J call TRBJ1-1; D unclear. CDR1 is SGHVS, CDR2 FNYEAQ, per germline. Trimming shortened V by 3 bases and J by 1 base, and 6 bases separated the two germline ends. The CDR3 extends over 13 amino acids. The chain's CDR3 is CASSFTENTEAFF. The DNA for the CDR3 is TGTGCCAGCAGCTTTACAGAGAACACTGAAGCTTTCTTT.

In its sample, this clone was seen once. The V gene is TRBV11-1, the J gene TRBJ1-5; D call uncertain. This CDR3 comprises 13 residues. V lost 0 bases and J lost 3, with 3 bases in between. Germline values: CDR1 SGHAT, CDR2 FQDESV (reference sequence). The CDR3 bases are TGTGCCAGCAGCTTAGCAGACAATCAGCCCCAGCATTTT. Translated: CASSLADNQPQHF.

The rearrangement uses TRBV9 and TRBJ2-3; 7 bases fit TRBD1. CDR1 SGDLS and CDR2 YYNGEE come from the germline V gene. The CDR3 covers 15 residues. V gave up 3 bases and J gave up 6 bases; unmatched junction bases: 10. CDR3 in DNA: TGTGCCAGCAGCGCCGCTGGGACAGTTACGGATACGCAGTATTTT. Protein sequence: CASSAAGTVTDTQYF.

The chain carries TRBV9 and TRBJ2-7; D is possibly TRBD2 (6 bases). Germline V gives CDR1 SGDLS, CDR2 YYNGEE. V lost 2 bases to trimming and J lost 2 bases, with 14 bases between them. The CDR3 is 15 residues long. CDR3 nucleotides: TGTGCCAGCAGCGTTTCCGGGACTGCAACCTACGAGCAGTACTTC. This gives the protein CASSVSGTATYEQYF.

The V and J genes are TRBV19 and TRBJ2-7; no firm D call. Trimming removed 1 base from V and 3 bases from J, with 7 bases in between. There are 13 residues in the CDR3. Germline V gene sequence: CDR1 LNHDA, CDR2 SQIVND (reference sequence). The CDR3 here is CASSIGTVYEQYF. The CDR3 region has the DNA TGTGCCAGTAGTATAGGGACGGTCTACGAGCAGTACTTC.

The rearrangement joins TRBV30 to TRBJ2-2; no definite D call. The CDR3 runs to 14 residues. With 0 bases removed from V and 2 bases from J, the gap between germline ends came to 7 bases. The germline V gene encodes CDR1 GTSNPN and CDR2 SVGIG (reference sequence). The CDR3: CAWSVSANTGELFF. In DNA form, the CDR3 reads TGTGCCTGGAGTGTAAGTGCCAACACCGGGGAGCTGTTTTTT.

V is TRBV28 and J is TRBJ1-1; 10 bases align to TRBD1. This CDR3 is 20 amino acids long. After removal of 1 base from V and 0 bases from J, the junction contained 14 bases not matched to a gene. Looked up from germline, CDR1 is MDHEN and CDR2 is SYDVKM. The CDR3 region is CASSLSVWTGGTPMNTEAFF. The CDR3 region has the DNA TGTGCCAGCAGTTTATCGGTGTGGACAGGGGGAACTCCAATGAACACTGAAGCTTTCTTT.

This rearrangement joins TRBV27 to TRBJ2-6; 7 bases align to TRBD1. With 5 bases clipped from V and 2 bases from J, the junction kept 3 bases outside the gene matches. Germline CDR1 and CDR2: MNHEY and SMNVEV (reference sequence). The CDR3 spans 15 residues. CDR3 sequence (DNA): TGTGCCAGCAGTCCCGGGACAGCTGGGGCCAACGTCCTGACTTTC. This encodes CASSPGTAGANVLTF. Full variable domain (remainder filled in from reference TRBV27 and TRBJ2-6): EAQVTQNPRYLITVTGKKLTVTCSQNMNHEYMSWYRQDPGLGLRQIYYSMNVEVTDKGDVPEGYKVSRKEKRNFPLILESPSPNQTSLYFCASSPGTAGANVLTFGAGSRLTVL.

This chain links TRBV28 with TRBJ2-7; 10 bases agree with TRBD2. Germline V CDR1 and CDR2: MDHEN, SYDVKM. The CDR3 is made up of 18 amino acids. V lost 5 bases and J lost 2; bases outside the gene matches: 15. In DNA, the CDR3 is TGTGCCAGCAGTCCCTTGACACGCACCGGACTAGCGGCCTACGAGCAGTACTTC. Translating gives CASSPLTRTGLAAYEQYF.

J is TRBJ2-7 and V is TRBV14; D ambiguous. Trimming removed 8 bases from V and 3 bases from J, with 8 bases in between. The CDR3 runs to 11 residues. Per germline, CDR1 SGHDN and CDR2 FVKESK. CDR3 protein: CASGAYYEQYF. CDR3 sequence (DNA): TGTGCCAGCGGTGCTTACTACGAGCAGTACTTC.

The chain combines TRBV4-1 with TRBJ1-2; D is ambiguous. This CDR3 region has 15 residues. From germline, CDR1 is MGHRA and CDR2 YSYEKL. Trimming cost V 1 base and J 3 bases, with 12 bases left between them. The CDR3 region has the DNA TGCGCCAGCAGCCAAGTTTCAACGAAGGACTATGGCTACACCTTC. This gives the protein CASSQVSTKDYGYTF.

The CDR3 bases are TGTGCCAGCAGCTTAGCGGAGGGGGGGTACCAAGAGACCCAGTACTTC. Translation: CASSLAEGGYQETQYF. The J gene is TRBJ2-5, the V gene TRBV7-9; TRBD2 is a possible D gene (7 bases). This CDR3 contains 16 residues. Germline CDR1 is SEHNR and CDR2 is FQNEAQ (reference sequence). V lost 0 bases and J lost 0, with 11 bases in between.

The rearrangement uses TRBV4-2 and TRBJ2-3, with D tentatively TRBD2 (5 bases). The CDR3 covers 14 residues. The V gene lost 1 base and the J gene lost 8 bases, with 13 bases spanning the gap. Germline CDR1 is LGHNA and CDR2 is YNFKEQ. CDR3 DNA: TGTGCCAGCAGCCAAGGCGAGGGATCAGGTACGCAGTATTTT. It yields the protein CASSQGEGSGTQYF.

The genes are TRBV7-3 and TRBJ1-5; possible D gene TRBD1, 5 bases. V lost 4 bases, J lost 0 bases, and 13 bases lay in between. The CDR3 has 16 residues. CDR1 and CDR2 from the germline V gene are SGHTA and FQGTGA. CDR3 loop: CASSSGIFDSNQPQHF. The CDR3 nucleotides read TGTGCCAGCAGCTCAGGGATCTTCGATAGCAATCAGCCCCAGCATTTT.

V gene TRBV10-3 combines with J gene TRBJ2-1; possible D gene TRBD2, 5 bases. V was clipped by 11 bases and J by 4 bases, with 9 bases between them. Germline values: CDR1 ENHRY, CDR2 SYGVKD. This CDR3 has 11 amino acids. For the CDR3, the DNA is TGTGCCCTCGGGGAATACAATGAGCAGTTCTTC. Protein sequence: CALGEYNEQFF.

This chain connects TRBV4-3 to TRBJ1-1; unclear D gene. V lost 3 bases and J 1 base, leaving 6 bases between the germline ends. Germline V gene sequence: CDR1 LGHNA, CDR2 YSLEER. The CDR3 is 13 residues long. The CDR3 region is CASSHGPNTEAFF. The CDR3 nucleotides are TGCGCCAGCAGCCATGGACCGAACACTGAAGCTTTCTTT.

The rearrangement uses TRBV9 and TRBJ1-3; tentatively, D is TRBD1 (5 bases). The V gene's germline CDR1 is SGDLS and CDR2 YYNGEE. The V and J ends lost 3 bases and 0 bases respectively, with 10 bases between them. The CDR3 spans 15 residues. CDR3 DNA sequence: TGTGCCAGCAGCGGGACACACAGCTCTGGAAACACCATATATTTT. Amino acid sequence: CASSGTHSSGNTIYF.

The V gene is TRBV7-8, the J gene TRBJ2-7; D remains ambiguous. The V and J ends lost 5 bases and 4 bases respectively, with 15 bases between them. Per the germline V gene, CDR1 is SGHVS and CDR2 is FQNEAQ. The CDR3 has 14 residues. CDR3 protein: CASSHILRKYEQYF. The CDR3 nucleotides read TGTGCCAGCAGCCACATACTCCGGAAATACGAGCAGTACTTC.

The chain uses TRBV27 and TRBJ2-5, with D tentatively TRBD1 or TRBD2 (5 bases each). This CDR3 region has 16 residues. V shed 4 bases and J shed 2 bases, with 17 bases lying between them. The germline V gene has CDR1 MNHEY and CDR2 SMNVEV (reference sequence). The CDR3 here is CASSSLGAGGQETQYF. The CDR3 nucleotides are TGTGCCAGCAGTTCCCTTGGGGCGGGCGGTCAAGAGACCCAGTACTTC.

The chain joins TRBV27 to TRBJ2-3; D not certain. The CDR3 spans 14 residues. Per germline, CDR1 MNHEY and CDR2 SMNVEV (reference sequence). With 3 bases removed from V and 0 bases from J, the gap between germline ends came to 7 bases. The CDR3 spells CASSFGSSTDTQYF. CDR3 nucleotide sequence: TGTGCCAGCAGTTTCGGCTCTAGCACAGATACGCAGTATTTT.

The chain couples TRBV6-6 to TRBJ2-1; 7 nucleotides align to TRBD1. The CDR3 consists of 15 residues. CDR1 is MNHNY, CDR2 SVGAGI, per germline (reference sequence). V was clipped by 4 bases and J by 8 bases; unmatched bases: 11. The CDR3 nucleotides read TGTGCCAGCAGTTTCAAAGACAGGGTTCGCGATGAGCAGTTCTTC. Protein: CASSFKDRVRDEQFF.

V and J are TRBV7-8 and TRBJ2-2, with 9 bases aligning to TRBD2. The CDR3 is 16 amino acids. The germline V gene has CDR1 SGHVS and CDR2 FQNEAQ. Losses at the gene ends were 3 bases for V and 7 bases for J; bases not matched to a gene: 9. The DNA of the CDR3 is TGTGCCAGCAGCTTGCTTCCGGGACTAGCTTTCGGGGAGCTGTTTTTT. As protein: CASSLLPGLAFGELFF.